This TCR beta chain was recorded in a study of radiotherapy plus CTLA-4 blockade in lung cancer. Study-level background: Objective responses emerged in under 20% of patients, and roughly 28% attained disease control. Study conclusions and caveats: Increased serum interferon-beta after radiation also reportedly predicted response strongly. Clones of tumor-derived TCRs expanded in blood after radiotherapy plus ipilimumab.

CDR1 is ENHRY, CDR2 SYGVKD, per germline. V was pared by 7 bases and J by 2 bases, with 10 bases between. The CDR3 has 13 amino acids. Note on this clone: The target antigen is unknown.

Some clones are missing from TCRdb's copy, which holds only in-frame ones; the method was immunoSEQ multiplex PCR. Among about 76,000 clones listed, more than 60% were seen once. The study gave focal radiation plus ipilimumab CTLA-4 blockade to patients with chemo-refractory metastatic non-small-cell lung cancer. Sequencing was performed on peripheral blood, taken from a patient treated with radiotherapy plus ipilimumab. The chain recombines TRBV10-3 with TRBJ2-3; perhaps TRBD2 as D (5 bases). The origin of this receptor is a human donor with non-small cell lung cancer whose response to radiotherapy plus ipilimumab could not be evaluated. Some clones in this sample may be carry-over from other donors' samples. The CDR3 DNA sequence: TGTGCCATCAACACGGGGTCCACAGATACGCAGTATTTT. Its translation is CAINTGSTDTQYF.